This TCR beta chain was obtained from a study of blood T cell repertoires in COVID-19. Study-wide background: Both acute and convalescent COVID-19 samples were obtained from the United States, Italy and Spain. In each case, the material was cDNA or gDNA derived from T cells, B-cell-depleted T cells, or PBMCs.

The ends lost 4 bases at V and 7 bases at J; junction bases unmatched: 8. CDR1 is SGHNT and CDR2 is YYREEE in the germline V gene (reference sequence). This CDR3 is built from 14 residues. How the authors handled the data: Estimates of nucleated cell counts were drawn from the amplification of reference gene primers. The table came from immunoSEQ multiplex PCR; TCRdb's copy has only in-frame clones and leaves some out. Clone size and V and J calls were adopted from that table, with D and trimming inferred from the DNA. The sample has 250,000 to 300,000 clones; 86% are singletons. Sequences were obtained from peripheral blood. This sequence was found in a woman aged 25-40 years with COVID-19, enrolled during active disease. V gene TRBV5-4 combines with J gene TRBJ1-2; TRBD1 agrees at 9 bases. CDR3 in DNA: TGTGCCAGCAGCCCCGGGACAGGGATCTTTGGCTACACCTTC. This encodes CASSPGTGIFGYTF.